This T cell receptor beta chain was observed in a study of identical twins. Note on this clonotype: Its antigen is as yet unknown.

One entry per CDR3 protein, called by TCRdb with MiXCR from the 5' RACE reads. The sample has a few hundred thousand distinct CDR3 sequences; around 9% are singletons. Overall study findings and caveats: Abundant cord blood beta clonotypes carried fewer insertions; memory repertoires showed none.

The CDR3 is 13 amino acids. V was pared by 7 bases and J by 2 bases, with 13 bases between. Germline V CDR1 and CDR2: SGHDT, YYEEEE. This clonotype originated in a woman between 50 and 59 years old in good health. Specimen: naive T cells sorted from blood. This sequence joins TRBV5-6 and TRBJ2-7; D is unresolved. CDR3 bases: TGTGCCAGCGGAGATGGCCAAACCTACGAGCAGTACGTC. Translating gives CASGDGQTYEQYV.